Here is one TCR beta chain with its context. This sample is drawn from a study of Ad26.COV2.S vaccination and SARS-CoV-2 variants. Data came from immunoSEQ multiplex PCR; TCRdb stores just in-frame clones and leaves some out. This sample carries over 250,000 clones, about 89% of them seen once, and the ten largest clones take about 3.5%. Treatment given: around 19 received Ad26.COV2.S at low or high dose, single or two shots; roughly five received placebo; per-sample allocation not given. After the first vaccine or placebo injection, samples were drawn on day 63. V lost 3 bases and J lost 0; bases outside the gene matches: 11. The CDR3 runs to 19 residues. The V gene's germline CDR1 is LGHDT and CDR2 YNNKEL (reference sequence).

This chain links TRBV3-1 (or the pseudogene TRBV3-2) with TRBJ2-4, with 10 bases fitting TRBD1. The sample in question was peripheral blood, obtained in a trial of Ad26.COV2.S vaccine versus placebo. This receptor was identified in a person aged 18-65 years who received the Ad26.COV2.S COVID-19 vaccine or a placebo. The CDR3 here is CASSQDRGWKILAKNIQYF. The CDR3 coding sequence is TGTGCCAGCAGCCAGGACAGGGGGTGGAAAATACTAGCCAAAAACATTCAGTACTTC.